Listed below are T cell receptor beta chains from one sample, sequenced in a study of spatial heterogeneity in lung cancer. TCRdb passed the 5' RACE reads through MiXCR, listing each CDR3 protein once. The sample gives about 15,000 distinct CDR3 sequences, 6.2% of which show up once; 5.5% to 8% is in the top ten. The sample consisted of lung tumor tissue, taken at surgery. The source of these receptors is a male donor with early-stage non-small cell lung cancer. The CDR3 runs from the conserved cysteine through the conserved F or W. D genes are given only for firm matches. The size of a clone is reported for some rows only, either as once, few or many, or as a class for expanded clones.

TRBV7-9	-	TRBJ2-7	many	CASSLVTAAGEQYF	TGTGCCAGCAGCTTAGTGACGGCCGCCGGAGAGCAGTACTTC
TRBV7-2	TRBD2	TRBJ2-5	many	CASSLTSGGRDPYF	TGTGCCAGCAGCCTAACTAGCGGGGGAAGAGACCCGTACTTC
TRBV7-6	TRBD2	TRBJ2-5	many	CASSLASGGWETQYF	TGTGCCAGCAGCTTAGCGAGCGGGGGCTGGGAGACCCAGTACTTC
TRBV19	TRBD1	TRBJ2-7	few	CASSLGQGASYEQYF	TGTGCCAGTAGTCTGGGACAGGGGGCCTCCTACGAGCAGTACTTC
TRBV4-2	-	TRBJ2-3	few	CASSRSDPDTQYF	TGTGCCAGCAGCCGGTCGGACCCAGATACGCAGTATTTT
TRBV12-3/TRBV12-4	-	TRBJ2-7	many	CASSRSWGDEQYF	TGTGCCAGCAGTCGAAGTTGGGGGGACGAGCAGTACTTC
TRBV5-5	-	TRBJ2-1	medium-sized	CASSLVPNPYNEQFF	TGTGCCAGCAGCTTGGTTCCTAACCCCTACAATGAGCAGTTCTTC
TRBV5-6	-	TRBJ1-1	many	CASSLPMNTEAFF	TGTGCCAGCAGCTTACCAATGAACACTGAAGCTTTCTTT
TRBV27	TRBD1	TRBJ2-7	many	CASRGDRGPRTYEQYF	TGTGCCAGCAGGGGGGACAGGGGGCCCAGAACCTACGAGCAGTACTTC
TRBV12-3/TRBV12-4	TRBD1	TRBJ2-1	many	CASSSGTGSSYNEQFF	TGTGCCAGCAGTTCCGGGACAGGGAGCTCCTACAATGAGCAGTTCTTC
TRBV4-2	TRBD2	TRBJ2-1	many	CASSQGPSSGGADEQFF	TGTGCCAGCAGCCAAGGTCCCTCCAGCGGGGGGGCCGATGAGCAGTTCTTC
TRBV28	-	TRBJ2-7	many	CASSLSGYNSYEQYF	TGTGCCAGCAGTTTGAGCGGTTATAACTCCTACGAGCAGTACTTC
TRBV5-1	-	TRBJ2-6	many	CASSPAADSGANVLTF	TGCGCCAGCAGCCCGGCAGCAGACTCTGGGGCCAACGTCCTGACTTTC
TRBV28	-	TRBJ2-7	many	CASSLSSWTQYEQYF	TGTGCCAGCAGTTTATCCTCTTGGACACAATACGAGCAGTACTTC
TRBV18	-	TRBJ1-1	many	CASSPQMAEPEAFF	TGTGCCAGCTCACCACAGATGGCAGAGCCCGAAGCTTTCTTT
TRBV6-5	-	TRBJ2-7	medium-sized	CASSYVGGEQYF	TGTGCCAGCAGTTACGTGGGGGGAGAGCAGTACTTC
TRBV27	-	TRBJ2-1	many	CASRREDEQFF	TGTGCCAGCAGGAGGGAGGATGAGCAGTTCTTC
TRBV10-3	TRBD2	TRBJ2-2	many	CAISDPEGRGRSNTGELFF	TGTGCCATCAGTGATCCCGAGGGGAGGGGCCGATCGAACACCGGGGAGCTGTTTTTT
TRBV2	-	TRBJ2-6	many	CASMRPAGDNVLTF	TGTGCCAGCATGAGACCAGCCGGTGACAACGTCCTGACTTTC
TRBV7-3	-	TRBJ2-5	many	CASSLTPGQQETQYF	TGTGCCAGCAGCTTAACCCCGGGACAACAAGAGACCCAGTACTTC
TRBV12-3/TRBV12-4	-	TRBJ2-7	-	CASSSGYEQYF	TGTGCCAGCAGTTCCGGCTACGAGCAGTACTTC
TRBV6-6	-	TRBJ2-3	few	CASTPHGDTQYF	TGTGCCAGCACCCCGCATGGAGATACGCAGTATTTT
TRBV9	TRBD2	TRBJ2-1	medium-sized	CASSPGAGGANEQFF	TGTGCCAGCAGCCCGGGAGCGGGGGGGGCCAATGAGCAGTTCTTC
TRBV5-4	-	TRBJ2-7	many	CASSRHTSSYEQYF	TGTGCCAGCAGTCGACATACCAGCTCCTACGAGCAGTACTTC
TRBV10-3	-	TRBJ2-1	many	CATLAYNEQFF	TGTGCCACTTTAGCCTACAATGAGCAGTTCTTC
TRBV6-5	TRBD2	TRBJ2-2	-	CASSSGLRNTGELFF	TGTGCCAGCAGTTCGGGACTAAGAAACACCGGGGAGCTGTTTTTT
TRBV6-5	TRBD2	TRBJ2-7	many	CASSRSGSAYEQYF	TGTGCCAGCAGTCGTAGCGGGAGCGCCTACGAGCAGTACTTC
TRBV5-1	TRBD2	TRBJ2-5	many	CASSLEAGGAGTQYF	TGCGCCAGCAGCTTGGAAGCGGGGGGTGCCGGCACCCAGTACTTC
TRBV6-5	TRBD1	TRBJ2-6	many	CASSRQGPYSGANVLTF	TGTGCCAGCAGTAGACAGGGCCCATACTCTGGGGCCAACGTCCTGACTTTC
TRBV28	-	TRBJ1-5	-	CASRPGAGDRNQPQHF	TGTGCCAGCAGGCCTGGAGCAGGGGATAGGAATCAGCCCCAGCATTTT
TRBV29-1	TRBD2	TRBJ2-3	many	CSVEALAGKRTDTQYF	TGCAGCGTTGAAGCCCTAGCGGGGAAGAGGACAGATACGCAGTATTTT
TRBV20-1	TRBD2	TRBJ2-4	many	CSAGTSGRWVAKNIQYF	TGCAGTGCTGGGACTAGCGGGAGGTGGGTGGCCAAAAACATTCAGTACTTC
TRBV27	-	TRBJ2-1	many	CASSRGAREQFF	TGTGCCAGCAGTCGCGGGGCACGGGAGCAGTTCTTC
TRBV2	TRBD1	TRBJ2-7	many	CASRGTVGNYEQYF	TGTGCCAGCAGAGGGACAGTTGGGAACTACGAGCAGTACTTC
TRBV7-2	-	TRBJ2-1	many	CASSDHTQGPPYNEQFF	TGTGCCAGCAGCGATCATACACAGGGACCACCCTACAATGAGCAGTTCTTC
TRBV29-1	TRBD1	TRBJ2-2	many	CSKTGVGGELFF	TGCAGCAAAACAGGGGTGGGCGGGGAGCTGTTTTTT
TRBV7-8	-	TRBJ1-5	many	CASSLVGGQPQHF	TGTGCCAGCAGCTTGGTGGGGGGGCAGCCCCAGCATTTT
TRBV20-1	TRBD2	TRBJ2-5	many	CSASPAGLAGTKAQYF	TGCAGTGCTAGCCCCGCGGGACTAGCGGGAACCAAGGCCCAGTACTTC
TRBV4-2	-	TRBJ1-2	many	CATAAGGRPYGYTF	TGTGCCACAGCCGCCGGGGGGAGGCCTTATGGCTACACCTTC
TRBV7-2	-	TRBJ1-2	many	CASSSGSGYGYTF	TGTGCCAGCAGCTCTGGGAGCGGCTATGGCTACACCTTC
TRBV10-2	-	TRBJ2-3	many	CASSDAGLSTDTQYF	TGCGCCAGCAGTGATGCAGGTTTGAGCACAGATACGCAGTATTTT